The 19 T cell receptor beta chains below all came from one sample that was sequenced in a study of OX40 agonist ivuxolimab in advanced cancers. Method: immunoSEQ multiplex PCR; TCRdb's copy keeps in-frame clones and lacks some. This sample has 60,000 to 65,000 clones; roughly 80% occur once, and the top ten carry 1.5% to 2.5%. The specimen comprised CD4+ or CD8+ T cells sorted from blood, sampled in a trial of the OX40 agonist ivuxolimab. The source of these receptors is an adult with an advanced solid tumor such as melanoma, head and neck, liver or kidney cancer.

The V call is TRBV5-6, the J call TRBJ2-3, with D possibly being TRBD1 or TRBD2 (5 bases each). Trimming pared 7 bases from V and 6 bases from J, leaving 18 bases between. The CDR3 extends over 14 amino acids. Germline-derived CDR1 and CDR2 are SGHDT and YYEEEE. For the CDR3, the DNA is TGTGCCAGCGCCAAACGGTCTTGGGGGGATACGCAGTATTTT. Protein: CASAKRSWGDTQYF.

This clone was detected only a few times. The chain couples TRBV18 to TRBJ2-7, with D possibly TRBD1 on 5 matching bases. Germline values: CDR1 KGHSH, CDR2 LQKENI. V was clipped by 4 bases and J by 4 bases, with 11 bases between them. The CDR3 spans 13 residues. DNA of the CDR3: TGTGCCAGCTCACAAGGACACGGTTACGAGCAGTACGTC. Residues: CASSQGHGYEQYV.

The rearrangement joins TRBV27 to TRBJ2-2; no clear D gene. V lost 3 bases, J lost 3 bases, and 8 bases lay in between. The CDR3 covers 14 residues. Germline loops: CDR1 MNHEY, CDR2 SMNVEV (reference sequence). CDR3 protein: CASSFYGYTGELFF. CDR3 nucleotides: TGTGCCAGCAGTTTCTACGGATACACCGGGGAGCTGTTTTTT.

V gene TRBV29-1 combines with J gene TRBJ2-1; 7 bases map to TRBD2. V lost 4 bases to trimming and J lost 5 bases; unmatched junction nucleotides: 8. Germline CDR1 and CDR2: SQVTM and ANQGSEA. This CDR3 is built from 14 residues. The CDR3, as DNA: TGCAGCGTTGCATGGCCGGGGGGAGACAATGAGCAGTTCTTC. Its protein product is CSVAWPGGDNEQFF.

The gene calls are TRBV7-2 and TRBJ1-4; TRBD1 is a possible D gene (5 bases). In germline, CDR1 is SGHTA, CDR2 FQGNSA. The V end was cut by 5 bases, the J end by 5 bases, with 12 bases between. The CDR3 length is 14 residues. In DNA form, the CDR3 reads TGTGCCAGCAGCCTCGGGGCCTTCAATGAAAAACTGTTTTTT. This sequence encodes CASSLGAFNEKLFF.

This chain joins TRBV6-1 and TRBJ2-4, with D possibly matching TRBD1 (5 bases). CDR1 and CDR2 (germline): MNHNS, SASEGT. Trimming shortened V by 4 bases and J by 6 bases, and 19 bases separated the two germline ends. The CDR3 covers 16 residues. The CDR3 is CASSGRQGFYRNIQYF. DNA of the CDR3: TGTGCCAGCAGTGGAAGGCAGGGCTTTTATAGAAACATTCAGTACTTC.

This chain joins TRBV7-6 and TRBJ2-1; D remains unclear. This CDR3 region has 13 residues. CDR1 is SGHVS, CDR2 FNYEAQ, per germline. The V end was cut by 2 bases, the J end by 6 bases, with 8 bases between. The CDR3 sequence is CASSLTETNEQFF. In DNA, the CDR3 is TGTGCCAGCAGCTTAACGGAGACCAATGAGCAGTTCTTC.

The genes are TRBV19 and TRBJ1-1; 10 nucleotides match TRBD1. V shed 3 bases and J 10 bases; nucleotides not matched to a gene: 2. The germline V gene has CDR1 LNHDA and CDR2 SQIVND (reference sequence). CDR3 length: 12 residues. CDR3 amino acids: CASSIRDRGAFF. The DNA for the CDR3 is TGTGCCAGTAGTATCCGGGACAGGGGAGCTTTCTTT.

In DNA, the CDR3 is TGTGCCAGTAGTATAGTCGGAACTAGCGGGGGGCAGAGGGATACGCAGTATTTT. Protein sequence: CASSIVGTSGGQRDTQYF. The genes are TRBV19 and TRBJ2-3, with 12 nucleotides matching TRBD2. Germline CDR1 is LNHDA and CDR2 is SQIVND (reference sequence). This CDR3 is 18 amino acids long. After removal of 1 base from V and 6 bases from J, the junction contained 11 bases not matched to a gene.

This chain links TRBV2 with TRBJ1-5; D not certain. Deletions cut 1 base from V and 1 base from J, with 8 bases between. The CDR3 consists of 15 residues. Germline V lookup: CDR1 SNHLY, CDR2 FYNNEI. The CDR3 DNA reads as TGTGCCAGCAGTGAAGGCTTCAAGAGCAATCAGCCCCAGCATTTT. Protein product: CASSEGFKSNQPQHF.

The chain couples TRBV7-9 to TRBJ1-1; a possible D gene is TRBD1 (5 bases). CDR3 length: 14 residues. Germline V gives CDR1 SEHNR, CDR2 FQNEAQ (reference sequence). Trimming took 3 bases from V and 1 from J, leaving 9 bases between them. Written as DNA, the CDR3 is TGTGCCAGCAGCTTTTGGGACGGGAACACTGAAGCTTTCTTT. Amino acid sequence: CASSFWDGNTEAFF.

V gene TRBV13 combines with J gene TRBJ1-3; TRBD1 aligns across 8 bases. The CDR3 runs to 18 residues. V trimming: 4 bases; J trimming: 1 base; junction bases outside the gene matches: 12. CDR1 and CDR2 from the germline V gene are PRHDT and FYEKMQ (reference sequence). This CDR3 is CASSSMRHRGNSGNTIYF. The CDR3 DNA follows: TGTGCCAGCAGCTCCATGAGACACAGGGGGAATTCTGGAAACACCATATATTTT.

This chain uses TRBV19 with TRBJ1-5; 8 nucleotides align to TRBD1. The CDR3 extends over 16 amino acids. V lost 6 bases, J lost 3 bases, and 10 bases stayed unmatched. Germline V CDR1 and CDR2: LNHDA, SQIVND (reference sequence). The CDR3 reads CASSTLGQGANQPQHF. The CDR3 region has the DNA TGTGCCAGTAGCACCCTGGGGCAGGGGGCCAATCAGCCCCAGCATTTT.

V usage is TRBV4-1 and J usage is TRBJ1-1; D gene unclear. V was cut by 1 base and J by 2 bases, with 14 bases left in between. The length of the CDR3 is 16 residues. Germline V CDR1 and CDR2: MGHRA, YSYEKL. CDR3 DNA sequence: TGCGCCAGCAGCCAAGTGGTAGTTTTGGGTAACACTGAAGCTTTCTTT. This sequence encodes CASSQVVVLGNTEAFF.

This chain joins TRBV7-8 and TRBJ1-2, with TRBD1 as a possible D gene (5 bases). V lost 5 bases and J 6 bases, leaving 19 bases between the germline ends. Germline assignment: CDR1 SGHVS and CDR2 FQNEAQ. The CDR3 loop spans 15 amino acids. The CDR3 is CASSPRQSPTNGYTF. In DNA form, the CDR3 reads TGTGCCAGCAGCCCCCGACAGAGTCCAACGAATGGCTACACCTTC.

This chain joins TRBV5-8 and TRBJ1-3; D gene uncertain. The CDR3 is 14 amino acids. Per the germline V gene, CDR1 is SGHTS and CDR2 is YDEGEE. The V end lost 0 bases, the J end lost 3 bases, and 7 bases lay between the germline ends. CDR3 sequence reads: CASSLGRNGNTIYF. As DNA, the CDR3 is TGTGCCAGCAGCTTGGGCAGGAATGGAAACACCATATATTTT.

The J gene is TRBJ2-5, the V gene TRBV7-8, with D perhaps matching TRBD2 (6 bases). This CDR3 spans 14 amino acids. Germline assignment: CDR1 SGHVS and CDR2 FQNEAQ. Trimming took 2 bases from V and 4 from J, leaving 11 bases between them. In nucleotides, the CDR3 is TGTGCCAGCAGCTTATTGAGGAGGGGAGAGACCCAGTACTTC. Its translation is CASSLLRRGETQYF.

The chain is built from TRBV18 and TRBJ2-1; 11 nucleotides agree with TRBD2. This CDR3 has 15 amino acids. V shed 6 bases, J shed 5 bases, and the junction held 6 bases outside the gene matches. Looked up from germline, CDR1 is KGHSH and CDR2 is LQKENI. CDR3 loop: CASSQTSGSHNEQFF. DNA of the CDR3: TGTGCCAGCTCTCAAACTAGCGGGAGTCACAATGAGCAGTTCTTC.

In DNA, the CDR3 is TGTGCCAGCAGTTTATGGACTGGCACGGGCAATGAGCAGTTCTTC. This gives the protein CASSLWTGTGNEQFF. The chain links TRBV27 to TRBJ2-1; maybe TRBD2 (5 bases). CDR1 is MNHEY, CDR2 SMNVEV, per germline (reference sequence). V shed 1 base and J shed 6 bases, with 13 bases lying between them. This CDR3 spans 15 amino acids.